The T cell receptor beta chain under discussion was sequenced for a study of identical twins. Each CDR3 protein gets one entry after TCRdb re-called the 5' RACE reads with MiXCR. The sample has 550,000 to 800,000 distinct CDR3 sequences; around 7.4% are singletons. V was shortened by 0 bases and J by 6 bases, with 13 bases between the two germline ends. This CDR3 comprises 14 residues. Looked up from germline, CDR1 is SGHRS and CDR2 is YFSETQ. These data were likewise used in another study, on yellow fever vaccine responses in identical twins.

The receptor's source is a woman aged 18-29 years in good health. Specimen: PBMCs. The rearrangement links TRBV5-1 to TRBJ2-7; the D gene is possibly TRBD1 (5 bases). CDR3 amino acids: CASSLVDSQGEQYF. The CDR3 DNA reads TGCGCCAGCAGCTTGGTAGACAGCCAGGGCGAGCAGTACTTC.